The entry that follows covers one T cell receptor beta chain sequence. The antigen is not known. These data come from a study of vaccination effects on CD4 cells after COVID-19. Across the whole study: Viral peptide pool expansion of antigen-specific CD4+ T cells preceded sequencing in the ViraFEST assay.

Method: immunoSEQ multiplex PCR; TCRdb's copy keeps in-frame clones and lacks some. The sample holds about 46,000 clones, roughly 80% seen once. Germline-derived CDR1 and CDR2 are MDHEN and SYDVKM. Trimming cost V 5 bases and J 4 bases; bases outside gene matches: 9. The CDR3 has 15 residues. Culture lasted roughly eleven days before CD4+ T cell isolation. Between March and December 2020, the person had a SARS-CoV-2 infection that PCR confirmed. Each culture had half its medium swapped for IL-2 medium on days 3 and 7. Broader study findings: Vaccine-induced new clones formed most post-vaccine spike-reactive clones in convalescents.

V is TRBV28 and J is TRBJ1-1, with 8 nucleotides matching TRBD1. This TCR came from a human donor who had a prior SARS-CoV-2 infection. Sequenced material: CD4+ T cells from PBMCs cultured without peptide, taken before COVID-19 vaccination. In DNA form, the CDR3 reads TGTGCCAGCAGTCCAGACAGGGGTTCGGCCACTGAAGCTTTCTTT. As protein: CASSPDRGSATEAFF.